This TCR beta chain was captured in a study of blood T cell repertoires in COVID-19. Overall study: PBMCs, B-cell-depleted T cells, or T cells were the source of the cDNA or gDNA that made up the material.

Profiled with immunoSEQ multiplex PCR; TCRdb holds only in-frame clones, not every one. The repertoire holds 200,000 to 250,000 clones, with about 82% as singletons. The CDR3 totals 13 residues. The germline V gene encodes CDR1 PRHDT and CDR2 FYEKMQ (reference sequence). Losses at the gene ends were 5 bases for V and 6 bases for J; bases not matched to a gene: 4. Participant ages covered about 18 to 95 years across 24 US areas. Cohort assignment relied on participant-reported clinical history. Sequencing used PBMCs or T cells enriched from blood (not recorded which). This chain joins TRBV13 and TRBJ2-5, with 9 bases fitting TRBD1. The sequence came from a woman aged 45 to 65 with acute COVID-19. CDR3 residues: CASSGGQGKTQYF. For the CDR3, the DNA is TGTGCCAGCAGCGGAGGACAGGGGAAGACCCAGTACTTC.